The rows below give T cell receptor beta chains drawn from one sample of a study of OX40 agonist ivuxolimab in advanced cancers. Sequenced by immunoSEQ multiplex PCR; TCRdb stores in-frame clones only, minus some. This sample has about 61,000 clones, with less than 90% found just once. This sample comprised CD4+ or CD8+ T cells sorted from blood, obtained in a trial of the OX40 agonist ivuxolimab. These receptors came from an adult with an advanced solid tumor such as melanoma, head and neck, liver or kidney cancer. CDR3s include the opening cysteine and the closing phenylalanine or tryptophan. The D gene is left open where the match is weak. A row's size may be missing; if present it is once, few, many or a size class.

d_gene	v_gene	len	j_gene	abundance	CDR3nt	CDR3aa
TRBD1	TRBV5-5	15	TRBJ1-2	.	TGTGCCAGCAGCTGGGACAGGGGGAAGAACTATGGCTACACCTTC	CASSWDRGKNYGYTF
TRBD2	TRBV4-1	15	TRBJ2-7	once	TGCGCCAGCAGCCCAACAGCGGGGGGGATATACGAGCAGTACTTC	CASSPTAGGIYEQYF
.	TRBV6-1	15	TRBJ1-6	.	TGTGCCAGCAGTGCAAGCCGCCAGGGCAGTTCACCCCTCCACTTT	CASSASRQGSSPLHF
.	TRBV30	16	TRBJ1-6	.	TGTGCCTGGAGTGTACGGCAGGGCGGAGGCTATTCACCCCTCCACTTT	CAWSVRQGGGYSPLHF
TRBD1	TRBV28	14	TRBJ1-4	.	TGTGCCAGCGGGGGGACAGGGGTTAATGAAAAACTGTTTTTT	CASGGTGVNEKLFF
.	TRBV29-1	12	TRBJ1-2	.	TGCAGCGTGCGAGACAGACTCTATGGCTACACCTTC	CSVRDRLYGYTF
.	TRBV7-2	14	TRBJ2-5	.	TGTGCCAGCAGCTTAGCACGTCATCAAGAGACCCAGTACTTC	CASSLARHQETQYF
.	TRBV19	14	TRBJ2-7	.	TGTGCCAGCTTCAGGAACACGAGAGACTACGAGCAGTACTTC	CASFRNTRDYEQYF
.	TRBV4-2	17	TRBJ1-5	.	TGTGCCAGCAGCCGGACCTACGGGATTGATAGCAATCAGCCCCAGCATTTT	CASSRTYGIDSNQPQHF
.	TRBV10-1	14	TRBJ1-4	.	TGCGCCAGCATTCAGGGGTCAGCTAATGAAAAACTGTTTTTT	CASIQGSANEKLFF
TRBD2	TRBV11-3	16	TRBJ2-5	.	TGTGCCAGCAGCTTAGACGGACTAGCGGGAGAAGAGACCCAGTACTTC	CASSLDGLAGEETQYF